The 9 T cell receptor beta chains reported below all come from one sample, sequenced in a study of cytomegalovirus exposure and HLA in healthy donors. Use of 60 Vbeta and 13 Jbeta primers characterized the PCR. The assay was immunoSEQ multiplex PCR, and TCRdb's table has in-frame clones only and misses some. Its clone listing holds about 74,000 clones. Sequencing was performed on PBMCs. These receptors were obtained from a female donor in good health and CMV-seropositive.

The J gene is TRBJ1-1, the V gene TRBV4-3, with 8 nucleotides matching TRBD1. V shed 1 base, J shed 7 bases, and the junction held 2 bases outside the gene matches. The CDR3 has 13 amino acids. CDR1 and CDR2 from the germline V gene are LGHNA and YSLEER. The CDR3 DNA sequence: TGCGCCAGCAGCCAAGCTGGACAGGGTGAAGCTTTCTTT. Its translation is CASSQAGQGEAFF.

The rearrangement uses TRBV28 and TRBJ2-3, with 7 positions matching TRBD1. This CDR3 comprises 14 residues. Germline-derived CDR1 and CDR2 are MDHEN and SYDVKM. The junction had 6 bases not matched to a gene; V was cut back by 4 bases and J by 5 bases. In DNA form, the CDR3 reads TGTGCCAGCAGTTCAGGGGGTGTCCGAGATACGCAGTATTTT. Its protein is CASSSGGVRDTQYF. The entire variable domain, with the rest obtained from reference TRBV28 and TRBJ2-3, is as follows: DVKVTQSSRYLVKRTGEKVFLECVQDMDHENMFWYRQDPGLGLRLIYFSYDVKMKEKGDIPEGYSVSREKKERFSLILESASTNQTSMYLCASSSGGVRDTQYFGPGTRLTVL.

This CDR3 is CASSPQRRSLGEQYF. For the CDR3, the DNA is TGTGCCAGCAGTCCTCAACGGCGGTCCCTAGGCGAGCAGTACTTC. This rearrangement joins TRBV27 to TRBJ2-5; no reliable D call. The end of the DNA fits TRBJ2-7 better, so the J call may be wrong. CDR3 size: 15 residues. The germline CDR1 and CDR2 sequences are MNHEY and SMNVEV (reference sequence).

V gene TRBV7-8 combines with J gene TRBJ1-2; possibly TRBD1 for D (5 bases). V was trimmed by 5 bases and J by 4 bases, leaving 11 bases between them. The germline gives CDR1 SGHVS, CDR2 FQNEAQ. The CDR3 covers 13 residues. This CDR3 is CASSITTAYGYTF. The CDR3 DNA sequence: TGTGCCAGCAGCATAACGACAGCCTATGGCTACACCTTC.

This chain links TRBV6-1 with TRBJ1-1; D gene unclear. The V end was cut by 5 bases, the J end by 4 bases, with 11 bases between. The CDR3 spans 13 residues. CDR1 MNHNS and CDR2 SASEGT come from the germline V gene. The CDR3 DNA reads TGTGCCAGCAGTTATGGGCCCCTCACTGAAGCTTTCTTT. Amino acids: CASSYGPLTEAFF.

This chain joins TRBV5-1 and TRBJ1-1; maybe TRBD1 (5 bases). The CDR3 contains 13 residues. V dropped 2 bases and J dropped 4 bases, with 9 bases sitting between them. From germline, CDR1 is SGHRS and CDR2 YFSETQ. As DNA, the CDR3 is TGCGCCAGCAGCTTTGGGGGGACCACTGAAGCTTTCTTT. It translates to CASSFGGTTEAFF.

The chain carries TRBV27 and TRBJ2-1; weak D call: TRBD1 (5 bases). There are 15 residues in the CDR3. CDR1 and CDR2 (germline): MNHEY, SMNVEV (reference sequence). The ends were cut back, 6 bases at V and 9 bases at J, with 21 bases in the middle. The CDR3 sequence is CASSLQPPRGLEQFF. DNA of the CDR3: TGTGCCAGCAGCTTACAACCCCCTAGGGGCCTTGAGCAGTTCTTC.

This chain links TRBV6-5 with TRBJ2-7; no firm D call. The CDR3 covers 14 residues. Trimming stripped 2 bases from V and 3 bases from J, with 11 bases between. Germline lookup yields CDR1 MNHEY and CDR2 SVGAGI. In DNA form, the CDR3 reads TGTGCCAGCAGTTACGATTCCCGGAGCTACGAGCAGTACTTC. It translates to CASSYDSRSYEQYF.

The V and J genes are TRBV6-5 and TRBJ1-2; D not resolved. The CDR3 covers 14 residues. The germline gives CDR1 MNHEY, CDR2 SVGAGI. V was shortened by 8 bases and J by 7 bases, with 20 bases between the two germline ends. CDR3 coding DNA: TGTGCCAGCTCATGGGCAGCGGGATACGGTGGCTACACCTTC. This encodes CASSWAAGYGGYTF.